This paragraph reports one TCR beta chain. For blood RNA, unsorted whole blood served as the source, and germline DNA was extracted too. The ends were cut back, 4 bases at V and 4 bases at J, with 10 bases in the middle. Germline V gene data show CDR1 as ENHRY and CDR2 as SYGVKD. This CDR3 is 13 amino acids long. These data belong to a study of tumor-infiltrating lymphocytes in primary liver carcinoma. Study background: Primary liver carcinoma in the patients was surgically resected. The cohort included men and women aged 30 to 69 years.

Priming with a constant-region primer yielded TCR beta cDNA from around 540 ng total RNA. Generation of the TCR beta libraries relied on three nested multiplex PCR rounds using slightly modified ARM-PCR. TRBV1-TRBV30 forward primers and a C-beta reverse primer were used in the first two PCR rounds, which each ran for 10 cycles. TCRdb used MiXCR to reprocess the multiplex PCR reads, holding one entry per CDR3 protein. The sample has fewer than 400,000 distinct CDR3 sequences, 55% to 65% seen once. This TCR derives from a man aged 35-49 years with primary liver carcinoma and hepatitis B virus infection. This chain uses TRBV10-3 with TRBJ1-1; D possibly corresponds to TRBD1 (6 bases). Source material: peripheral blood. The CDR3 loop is CAISVLGATEAFF. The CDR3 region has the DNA TGTGCCATCAGTGTACTGGGGGCCACTGAAGCTTTCTTT.